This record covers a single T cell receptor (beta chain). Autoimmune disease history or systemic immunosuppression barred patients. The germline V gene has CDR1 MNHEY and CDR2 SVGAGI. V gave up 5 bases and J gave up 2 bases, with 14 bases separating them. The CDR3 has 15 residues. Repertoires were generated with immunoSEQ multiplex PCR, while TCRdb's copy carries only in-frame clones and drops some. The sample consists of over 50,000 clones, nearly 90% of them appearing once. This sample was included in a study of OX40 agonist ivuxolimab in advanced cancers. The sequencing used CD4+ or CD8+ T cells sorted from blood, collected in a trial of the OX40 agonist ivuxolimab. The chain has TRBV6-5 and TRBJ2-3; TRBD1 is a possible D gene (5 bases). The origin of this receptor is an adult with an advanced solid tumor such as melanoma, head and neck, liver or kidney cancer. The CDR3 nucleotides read TGTGCCAGCAGTCGCACAGGTTTGGCCACAGATACGCAGTATTTT. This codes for CASSRTGLATDTQYF.